The clone carrying this T cell receptor (beta chain) was counted once. The antigen is unknown. The record originates from a study of CD8 T cells in Susac syndrome. Study observations and caveats: It was acknowledged in the study that the number of individuals who were included in its TCR sequencing and HLA analysis was relatively small.

The RNA, about 0.5 to 1 ug, was put through reverse transcription using random hexamers. TCRdb analysed the immunoSEQ multiplex PCR reads with MiXCR anew, one entry per CDR3 protein. Of about 240,000 distinct CDR3 sequences listed, 90% to 96% are singletons. The V gene's germline CDR1 is SGHRS and CDR2 YFSETQ. Trimming shortened V by 3 bases and J by 6 bases, and 13 bases separated the two germline ends. The CDR3 runs 14 residues. The clonotype comes from a human donor with Susac syndrome. The source material was CD4+ T cells from PBMCs. The chain links TRBV5-1 to TRBJ1-5, with a tentative D call TRBD1 (5 bases). The CDR3 DNA reads as TGCGCCAGCAGCTCGGGACTTTCGGGTCAGCCCCAGCATTTT. This gives the protein CASSSGLSGQPQHF.